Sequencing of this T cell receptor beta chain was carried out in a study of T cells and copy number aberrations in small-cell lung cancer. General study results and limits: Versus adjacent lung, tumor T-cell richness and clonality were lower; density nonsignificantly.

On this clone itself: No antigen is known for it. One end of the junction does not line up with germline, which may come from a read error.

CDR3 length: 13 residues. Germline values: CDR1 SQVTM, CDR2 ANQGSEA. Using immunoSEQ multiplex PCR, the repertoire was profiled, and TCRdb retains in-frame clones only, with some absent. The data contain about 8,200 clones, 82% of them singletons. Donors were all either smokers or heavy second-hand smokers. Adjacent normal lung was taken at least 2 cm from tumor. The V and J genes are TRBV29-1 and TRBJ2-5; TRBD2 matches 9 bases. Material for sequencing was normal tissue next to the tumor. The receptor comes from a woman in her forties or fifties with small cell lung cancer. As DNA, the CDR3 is TGCAGCGTTCAAGAACTAGCGGGAGAGACCCAGTACTTC. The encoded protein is CSVQELAGETQYF.